Listed below are T cell receptor beta chains from one sample, sequenced in a study of blood T cells in healthy people across ages. From the 5' RACE reads, TCRdb called clonotypes with MiXCR, one entry per CDR3 protein. The sample holds under 850,000 distinct CDR3 sequences; 35% to 40% are singletons and the top ten take 10% to 15%. Sample: blood. The receptors shown here come from a man between 18 and 29 years old in good health. Each CDR3 is given with its conserved first and last residue. A D gene is named only where the DNA matches it firmly. Size is omitted from some rows. Given values are once, few, many or a class for expanded clones.

>TRBV11-3|13|TRBJ2-7|NA|NA
CASSVGTINEQYF
TGTGCCAGCAGCGTCGGGACCATTAACGAGCAGTACTTC
>TRBV2|16|TRBJ2-5|TRBD2|NA
CASTLRRTSGKETQYF
TGTGCCAGCACCCTAAGGAGGACTAGCGGTAAAGAGACCCAGTACTTC
>TRBV5-6|15|TRBJ2-7|NA|NA
CASSLTTGSYNEQYF
TGTGCCAGCAGCCTGACCACGGGCTCCTACAATGAGCAGTACTTC
>TRBV4-1|18|TRBJ1-1|TRBD1|few
CASSQGPFTKGQYTEAFF
TGCGCCAGCAGCCAAGGGCCGTTTACAAAGGGACAGTACACTGAAGCTTTCTTT
>TRBV27|14|TRBJ1-1|NA|few
CASSSLPKDTEAFF
TGTGCCAGCAGTTCGCTCCCAAAGGACACTGAAGCTTTCTTT
>TRBV7-6|13|TRBJ1-4|NA|NA
CASSSRTDEKLFF
TGTGCCAGCAGCTCCCGGACGGATGAAAAACTGTTTTTT
>TRBV7-2|13|TRBJ2-3|NA|many
CASSLIVVDTQYF
TGTGCCAGCAGCTTAATTGTGGTAGATACGCAGTATTTT
>TRBV20-1|14|TRBJ2-7|NA|NA
CSARSSGADNEQYF
TGCAGTGCCCGTTCCTCGGGGGCCGACAATGAGCAGTACTTC
>TRBV7-3|17|TRBJ1-2|TRBD1|few
CASSPRGGHLNYYGYTF
TGTGCCAGCAGCCCCAGGGGGGGGCACCTAAATTACTATGGCTACACCTTC
>TRBV7-2|13|TRBJ1-4|TRBD1|NA
CASRGQGNEKLFF
TGTGCCAGCAGGGGACAGGGGAATGAAAAACTGTTTTTT
>TRBV6-5|15|TRBJ2-1|NA|NA
CASSYSKAPLNEQFF
TGTGCCAGCAGTTACTCGAAAGCGCCGTTGAATGAGCAGTTCTTC
>TRBV5-1|14|TRBJ1-4|NA|few
CASSPERANEKLFF
TGCGCCAGCAGCCCTGAGCGGGCTAATGAAAAACTGTTTTTT
>TRBV5-1|13|TRBJ2-1|NA|NA
CASSSNPGREQFF
TGCGCCAGCAGCTCCAACCCAGGGCGTGAGCAGTTCTTC
>TRBV9|15|TRBJ2-5|TRBD1|many
CASSFGQGYQETQYF
TGTGCCAGCAGCTTCGGACAGGGCTACCAAGAGACCCAGTACTTC
>TRBV10-3|14|TRBJ1-6|TRBD1|few
CAISAGTGDSPLHF
TGTGCCATCAGTGCAGGGACAGGGGATTCACCCCTCCACTTT
>TRBV20-1|13|TRBJ1-5|TRBD1|few
CSASQGAGQPQHF
TGCAGTGCCTCACAGGGGGCCGGTCAGCCCCAGCATTTT
>TRBV29-1|13|TRBJ1-2|TRBD1|many
CSGGQGANYGYTF
TGCAGCGGTGGACAGGGTGCGAACTATGGCTACACCTTC
>TRBV6-2/TRBV6-3|15|TRBJ1-1|TRBD1|NA
CASSYSKGLQGEAFF
TGTGCCAGCAGTTACTCGAAGGGGTTACAGGGGGAAGCTTTCTTT
>TRBV20-1|13|TRBJ2-7|TRBD1|few
CSASGQNSYEQYF
TGCAGTGCTTCGGGACAGAACTCCTACGAGCAGTACTTC
>TRBV15|16|TRBJ1-2|NA|few
CATSRESQGYNYGYTF
TGTGCCACCAGCAGAGAGTCGCAGGGGTACAATTATGGCTACACCTTC
>TRBV28|14|TRBJ1-1|NA|NA
CASSPMSQSVEAFF
TGTGCCAGCAGTCCTATGAGCCAGTCGGTGGAAGCTTTCTTT
>TRBV4-3|14|TRBJ2-4|NA|few
CARSQAPQGNIQYF
TGCGCCAGAAGCCAAGCCCCCCAGGGCAACATTCAGTACTTC
>TRBV4-2|15|TRBJ2-7|TRBD2|NA
CANSPTSGGSYEQYF
TGTGCCAACAGCCCAACTAGCGGGGGATCCTACGAGCAGTACTTC
>TRBV20-1|10|TRBJ2-7|NA|NA
CSAGVSEQYF
TGCAGTGCTGGGGTTAGCGAGCAGTACTTC
>TRBV4-1|19|TRBJ1-4|TRBD1|NA
CASSQERDRGMATNEKLFF
TGCGCCAGCAGCCAAGAGAGGGACAGGGGGATGGCAACTAATGAAAAACTGTTTTTT
>TRBV11-3|12|TRBJ2-5|NA|many
CASSLVPHEQYF
TGTGCCAGCAGCTTAGTTCCCCATGAGCAGTACTTC
>TRBV4-3|16|TRBJ1-1|NA|NA
CASSQDGPPTNTEAFF
TGCGCCAGCAGCCAAGATGGTCCACCCACGAACACTGAAGCTTTCTTT
>TRBV6-2/TRBV6-3|15|TRBJ2-6|NA|once
CASSYSTSGVNVLTF
TGTGCCAGCAGTTACTCGACATCTGGGGTCAACGTCCTGACTTTC
>TRBV7-9|15|TRBJ2-5|NA|NA
CASSLGVQLDETQYF
TGTGCCAGCAGCTTAGGGGTTCAACTAGACGAGACCCAGTACTTC